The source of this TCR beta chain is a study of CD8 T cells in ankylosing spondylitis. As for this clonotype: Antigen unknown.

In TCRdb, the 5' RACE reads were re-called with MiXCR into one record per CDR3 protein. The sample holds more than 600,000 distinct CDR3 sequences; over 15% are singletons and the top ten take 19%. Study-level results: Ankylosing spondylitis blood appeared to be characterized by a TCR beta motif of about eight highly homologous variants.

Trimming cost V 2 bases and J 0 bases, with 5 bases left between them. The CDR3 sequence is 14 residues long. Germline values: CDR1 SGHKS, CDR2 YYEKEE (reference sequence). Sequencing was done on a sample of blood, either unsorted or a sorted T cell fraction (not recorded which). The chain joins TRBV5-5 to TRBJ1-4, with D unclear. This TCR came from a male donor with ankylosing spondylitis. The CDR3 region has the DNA TGTGCCAGCAGCTTTGACCCAACTAATGAAAAACTGTTTTTT. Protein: CASSFDPTNEKLFF.